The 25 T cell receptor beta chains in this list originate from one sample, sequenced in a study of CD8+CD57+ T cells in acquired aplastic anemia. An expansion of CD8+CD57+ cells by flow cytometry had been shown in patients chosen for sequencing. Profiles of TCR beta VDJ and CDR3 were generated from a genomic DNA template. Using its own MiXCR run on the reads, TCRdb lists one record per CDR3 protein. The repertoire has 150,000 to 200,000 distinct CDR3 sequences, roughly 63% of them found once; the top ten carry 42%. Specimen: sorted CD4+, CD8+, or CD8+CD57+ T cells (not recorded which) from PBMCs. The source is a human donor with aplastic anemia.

CDR3 in amino acids: CASSSGPQYEQYF. CDR3 nucleotide sequence: TGTGCCAGCAGCTCGGGGCCGCAGTACGAGCAGTACTTC. This chain connects TRBV7-2 to TRBJ2-7; D possibly matches TRBD1 or TRBD2 (5 bases each). Germline CDR1 is SGHTA and CDR2 is FQGNSA. The CDR3 is 13 amino acids. V gave up 4 bases and J gave up 4 bases, with 11 bases separating them. The whole variable domain, filled in from reference TRBV7-2 and TRBJ2-7, reads GAGVSQSPSNKVTEKGKDVELRCDPISGHTALYWYRQSLGQGLEFLIYFQGNSAPDKSGLPSDRFSAERTGGSVSTLTIQRTQQEDSAVYLCASSSGPQYEQYFGPGTRLTVT.

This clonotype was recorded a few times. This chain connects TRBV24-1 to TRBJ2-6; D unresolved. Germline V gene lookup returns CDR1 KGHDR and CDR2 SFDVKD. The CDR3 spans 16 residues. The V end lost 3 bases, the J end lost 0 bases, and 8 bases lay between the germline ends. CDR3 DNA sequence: TGTGCCACCAGTGATGCTGTCTCCTCTGGGGCCAACGTCCTGACTTTC. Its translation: CATSDAVSSGANVLTF.

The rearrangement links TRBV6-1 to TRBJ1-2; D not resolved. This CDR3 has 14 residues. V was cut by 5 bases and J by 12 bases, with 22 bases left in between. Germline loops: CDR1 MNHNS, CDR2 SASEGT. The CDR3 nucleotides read TGTGCCAGCAGTTATCTTAGGAGTGAGGGAGTTCACACCTTC. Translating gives CASSYLRSEGVHTF.

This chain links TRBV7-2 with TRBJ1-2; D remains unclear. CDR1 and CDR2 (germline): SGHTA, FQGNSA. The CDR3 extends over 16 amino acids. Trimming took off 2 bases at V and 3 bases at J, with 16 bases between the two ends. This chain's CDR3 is CASSLFGFEGDYGYTF. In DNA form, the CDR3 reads TGTGCCAGCAGCTTATTTGGTTTTGAGGGAGACTATGGCTACACCTTC.

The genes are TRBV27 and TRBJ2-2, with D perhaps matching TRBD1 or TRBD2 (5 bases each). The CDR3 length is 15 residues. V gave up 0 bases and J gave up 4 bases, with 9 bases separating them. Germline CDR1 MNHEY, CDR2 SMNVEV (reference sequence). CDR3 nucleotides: TGTGCCAGCAGTTTATCGAGGGGCGCCACCGGGGAGCTGTTTTTT. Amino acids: CASSLSRGATGELFF.

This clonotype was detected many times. CDR3 sequence: CASSLLTGTPSTDTQYF. The CDR3 DNA follows: TGCGCCAGCAGCCTCCTCACAGGGACACCTAGCACAGATACGCAGTATTTT. J is TRBJ2-3 and V is TRBV5-1; D is perhaps TRBD1 (6 bases). Deletions cut 4 bases from V and 0 bases from J, with 18 bases between. The CDR3 sequence is 17 residues long. Germline-derived CDR1 and CDR2 are SGHRS and YFSETQ. The entire variable domain, with the rest obtained from reference TRBV5-1 and TRBJ2-3, is as follows: KAGVTQTPRYLIKTRGQQVTLSCSPISGHRSVSWYQQTPGQGLQFLFEYFSETQRNKGNFPGRFSGRQFSNSRSEMNVSTLELGDSALYLCASSLLTGTPSTDTQYFGPGTRLTVL.

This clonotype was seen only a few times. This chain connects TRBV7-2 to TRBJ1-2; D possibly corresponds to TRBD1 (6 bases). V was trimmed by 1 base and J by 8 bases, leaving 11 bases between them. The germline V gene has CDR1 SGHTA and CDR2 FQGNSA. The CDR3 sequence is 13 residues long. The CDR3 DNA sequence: TGTGCCAGCAGCTTAGACAGGGTTTTAGGCTACACCTTC. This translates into CASSLDRVLGYTF.

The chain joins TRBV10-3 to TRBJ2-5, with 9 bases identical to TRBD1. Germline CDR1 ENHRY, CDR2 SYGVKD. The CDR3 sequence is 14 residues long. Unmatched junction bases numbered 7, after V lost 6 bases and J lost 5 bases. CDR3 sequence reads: CAISTGGAGETQYF. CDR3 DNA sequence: TGTGCCATCAGCACAGGGGGCGCGGGGGAGACCCAGTACTTC.

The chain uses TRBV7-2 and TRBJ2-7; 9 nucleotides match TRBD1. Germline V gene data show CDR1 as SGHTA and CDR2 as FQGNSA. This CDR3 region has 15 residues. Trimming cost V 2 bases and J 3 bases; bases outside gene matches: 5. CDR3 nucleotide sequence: TGTGCCAGCAGCTTATGGCCGGGACAGGGCTACGAGCAGTACTTC. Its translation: CASSLWPGQGYEQYF. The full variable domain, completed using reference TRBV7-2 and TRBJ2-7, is GAGVSQSPSNKVTEKGKDVELRCDPISGHTALYWYRQSLGQGLEFLIYFQGNSAPDKSGLPSDRFSAERTGGSVSTLTIQRTQQEDSAVYLCASSLWPGQGYEQYFGPGTRLTVT.

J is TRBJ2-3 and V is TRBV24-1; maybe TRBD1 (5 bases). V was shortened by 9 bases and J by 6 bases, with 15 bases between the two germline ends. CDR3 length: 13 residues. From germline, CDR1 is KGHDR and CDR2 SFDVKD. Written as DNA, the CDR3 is TGTGCCACCGACAGAGCTCCCGGGGATACGCAGTATTTT. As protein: CATDRAPGDTQYF.

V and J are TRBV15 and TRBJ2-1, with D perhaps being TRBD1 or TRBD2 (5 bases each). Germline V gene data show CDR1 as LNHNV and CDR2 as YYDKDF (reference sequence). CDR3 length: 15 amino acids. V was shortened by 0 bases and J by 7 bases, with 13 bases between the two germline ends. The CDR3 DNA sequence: TGTGCCACCAGCAGAGATCAGGGACGTAGAAATGAGCAGTTCTTC. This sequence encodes CATSRDQGRRNEQFF.

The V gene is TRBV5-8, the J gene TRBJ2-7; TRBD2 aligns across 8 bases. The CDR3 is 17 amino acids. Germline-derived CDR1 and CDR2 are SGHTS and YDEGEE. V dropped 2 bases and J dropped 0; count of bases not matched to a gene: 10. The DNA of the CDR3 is TGTGCCAGCAGCTTAGTCGACGGGGGGGTGAGCTCCTACGAGCAGTACTTC. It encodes CASSLVDGGVSSYEQYF.

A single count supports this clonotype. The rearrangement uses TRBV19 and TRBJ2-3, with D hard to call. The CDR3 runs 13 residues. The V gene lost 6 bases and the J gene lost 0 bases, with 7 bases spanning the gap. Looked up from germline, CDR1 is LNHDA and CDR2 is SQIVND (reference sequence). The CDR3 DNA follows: TGTGCCAGTAGGGGATTAAGCACAGATACGCAGTATTTT. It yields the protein CASRGLSTDTQYF.

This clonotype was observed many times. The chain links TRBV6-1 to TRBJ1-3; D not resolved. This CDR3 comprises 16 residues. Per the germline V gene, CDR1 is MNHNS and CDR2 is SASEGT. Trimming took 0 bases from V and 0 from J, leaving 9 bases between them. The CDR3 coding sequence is TGTGCCAGCAGTGAAGCAAAGTTCCCCTCTGGAAACACCATATATTTT. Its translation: CASSEAKFPSGNTIYF.

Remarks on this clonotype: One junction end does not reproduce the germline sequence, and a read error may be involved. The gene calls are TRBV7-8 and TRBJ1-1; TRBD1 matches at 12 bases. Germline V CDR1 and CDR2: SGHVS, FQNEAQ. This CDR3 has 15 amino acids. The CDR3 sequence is CASSYGIPPGQGASF. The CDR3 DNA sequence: TGTGCCAGCAGCTACGGTATACCTCCGGGACAGGGGGCCTCGTTT.

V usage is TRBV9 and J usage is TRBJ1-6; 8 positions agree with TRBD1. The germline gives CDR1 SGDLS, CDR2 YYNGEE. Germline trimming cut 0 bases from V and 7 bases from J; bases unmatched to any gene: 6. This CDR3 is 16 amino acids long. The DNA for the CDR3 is TGTGCCAGCAGCGTAGAAGGGACAGGTGGGAATTCACCCCTCCACTTT. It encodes CASSVEGTGGNSPLHF. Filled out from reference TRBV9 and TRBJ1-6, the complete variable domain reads DSGVTQTPKHLITATGQRVTLRCSPRSGDLSVYWYQQSLDQGLQFLIQYYNGEERAKGNILERFSAQQFPDLHSELNLSSLELGDSALYFCASSVEGTGGNSPLHFGNGTRLTVT.

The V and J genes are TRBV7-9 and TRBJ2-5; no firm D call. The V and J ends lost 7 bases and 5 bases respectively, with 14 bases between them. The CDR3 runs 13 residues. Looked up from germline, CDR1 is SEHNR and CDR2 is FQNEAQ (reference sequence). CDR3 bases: TGTGCCAGCATCCCTTCCGGTAGGGAGACCCAGTACTTC. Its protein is CASIPSGRETQYF.

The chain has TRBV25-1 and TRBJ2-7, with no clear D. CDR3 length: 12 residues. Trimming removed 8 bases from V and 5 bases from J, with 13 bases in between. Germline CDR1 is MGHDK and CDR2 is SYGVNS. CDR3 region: CASGRPGDEQYF. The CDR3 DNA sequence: TGTGCCAGCGGCCGACCTGGCGACGAGCAGTACTTC.

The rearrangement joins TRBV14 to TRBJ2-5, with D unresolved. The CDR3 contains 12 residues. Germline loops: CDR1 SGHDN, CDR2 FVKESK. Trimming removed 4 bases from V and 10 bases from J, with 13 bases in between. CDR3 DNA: TGTGCCAGCAGCCCTGGTCCGGGTATCCAGTACTTC. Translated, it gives CASSPGPGIQYF.

This CDR3 is CSARLPAYEQYF. In DNA form, the CDR3 reads TGCAGTGCTAGATTGCCCGCCTACGAGCAGTACTTC. V and J are TRBV20-1 and TRBJ2-7; D is undetermined. The V gene lost 2 bases and the J gene lost 2 bases, with 7 bases spanning the gap. CDR1 DFQATT and CDR2 SNEGSKA come from the germline V gene (reference sequence). The CDR3 extends over 12 amino acids.

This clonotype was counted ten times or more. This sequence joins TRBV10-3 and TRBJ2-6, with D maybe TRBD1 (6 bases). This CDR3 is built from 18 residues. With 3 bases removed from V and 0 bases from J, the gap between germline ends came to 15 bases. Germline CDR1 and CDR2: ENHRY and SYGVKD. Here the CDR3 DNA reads TGTGCCATCAGTGAATTAGGACAGATCAACTCTGGGGCCAACGTCCTGACTTTC. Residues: CAISELGQINSGANVLTF.

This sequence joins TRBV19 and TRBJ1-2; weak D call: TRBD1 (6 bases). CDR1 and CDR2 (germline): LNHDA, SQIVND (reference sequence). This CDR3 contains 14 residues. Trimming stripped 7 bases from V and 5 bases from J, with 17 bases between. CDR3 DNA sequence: TGTGCCAGTACCGCGGACAGTTCCCGATATGGCTACACCTTC. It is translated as CASTADSSRYGYTF.

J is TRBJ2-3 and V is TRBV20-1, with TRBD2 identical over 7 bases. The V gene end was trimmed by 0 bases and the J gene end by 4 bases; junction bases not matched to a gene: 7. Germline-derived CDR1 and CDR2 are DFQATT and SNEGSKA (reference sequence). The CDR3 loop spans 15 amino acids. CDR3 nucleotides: TGCAGTGCTAGAGATGTAACCCGGGGGGCAGATACGCAGTATTTT. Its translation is CSARDVTRGADTQYF.

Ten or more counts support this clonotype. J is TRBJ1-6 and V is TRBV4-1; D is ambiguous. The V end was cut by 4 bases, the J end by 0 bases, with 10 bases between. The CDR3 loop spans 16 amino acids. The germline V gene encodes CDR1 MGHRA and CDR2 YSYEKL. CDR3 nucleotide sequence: TGCGCCAGCAGCCCCACGCTTGGCTCCTATAATTCACCCCTCCACTTT. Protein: CASSPTLGSYNSPLHF.

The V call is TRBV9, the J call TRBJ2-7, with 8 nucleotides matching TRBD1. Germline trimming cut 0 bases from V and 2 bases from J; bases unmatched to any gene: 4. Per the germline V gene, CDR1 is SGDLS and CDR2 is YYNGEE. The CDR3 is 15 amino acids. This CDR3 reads CASSVAPTGAYEQYF. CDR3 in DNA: TGTGCCAGCAGCGTAGCCCCGACAGGGGCCTACGAGCAGTACTTC.